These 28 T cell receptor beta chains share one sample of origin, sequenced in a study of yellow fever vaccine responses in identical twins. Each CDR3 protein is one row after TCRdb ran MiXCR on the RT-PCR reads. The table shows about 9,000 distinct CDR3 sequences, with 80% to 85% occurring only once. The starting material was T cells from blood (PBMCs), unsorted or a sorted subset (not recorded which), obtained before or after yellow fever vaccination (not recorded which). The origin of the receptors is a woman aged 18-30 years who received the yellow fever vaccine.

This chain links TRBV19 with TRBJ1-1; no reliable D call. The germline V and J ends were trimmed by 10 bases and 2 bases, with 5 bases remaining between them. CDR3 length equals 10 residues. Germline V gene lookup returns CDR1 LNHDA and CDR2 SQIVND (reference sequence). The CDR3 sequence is CATYNTEAFF. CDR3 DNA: TGTGCCACCTACAACACTGAAGCTTTCTTT.

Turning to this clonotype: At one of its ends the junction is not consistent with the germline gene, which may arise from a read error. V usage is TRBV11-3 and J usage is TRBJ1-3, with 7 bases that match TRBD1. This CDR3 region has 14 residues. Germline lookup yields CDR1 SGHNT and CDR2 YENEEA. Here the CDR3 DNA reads TGTGCCAGCAGGAGGACAGGCTCTGGAAACACCATGTATTTT. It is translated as CASRRTGSGNTMYF.

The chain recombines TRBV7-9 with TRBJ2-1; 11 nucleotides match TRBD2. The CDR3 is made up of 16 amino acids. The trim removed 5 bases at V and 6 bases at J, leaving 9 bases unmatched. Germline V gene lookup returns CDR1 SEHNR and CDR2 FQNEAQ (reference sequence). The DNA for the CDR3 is TGTGCCAGCAGCCCGCCCAGGCTAGCGGGGGGCAATGAGCAGTTCTTC. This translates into CASSPPRLAGGNEQFF.

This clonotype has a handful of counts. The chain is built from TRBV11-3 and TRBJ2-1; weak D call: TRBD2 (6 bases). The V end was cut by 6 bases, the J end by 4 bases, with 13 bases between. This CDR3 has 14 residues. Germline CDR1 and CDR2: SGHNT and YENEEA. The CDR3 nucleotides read TGTGCCAGCAGGGACGGGAGTCGATACAATGAGCAGTTCTTC. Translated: CASRDGSRYNEQFF. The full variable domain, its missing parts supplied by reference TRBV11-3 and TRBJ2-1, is EAGVVQSPRYKIIEKKQPVAFWCNPISGHNTLYWYLQNLGQGPELLIRYENEEAVDDSQLPKDRFSAERLKGVDSTLKIQPAELGDSAVYLCASRDGSRYNEQFFGPGTRLTVL.

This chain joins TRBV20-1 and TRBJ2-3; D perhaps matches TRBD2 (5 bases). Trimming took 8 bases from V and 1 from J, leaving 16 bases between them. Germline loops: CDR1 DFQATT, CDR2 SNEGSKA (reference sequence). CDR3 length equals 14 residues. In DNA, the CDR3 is TGCAGTCCCCCCCCGGGAATGGGCACAGATACGCAGTATTTT. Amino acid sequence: CSPPPGMGTDTQYF.

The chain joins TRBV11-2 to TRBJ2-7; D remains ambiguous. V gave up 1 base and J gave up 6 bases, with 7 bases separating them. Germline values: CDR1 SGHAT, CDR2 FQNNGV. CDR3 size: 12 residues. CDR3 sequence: CASSLVTAEQYF. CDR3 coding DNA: TGTGCCAGCAGCTTAGTGACGGCCGAGCAGTACTTC.

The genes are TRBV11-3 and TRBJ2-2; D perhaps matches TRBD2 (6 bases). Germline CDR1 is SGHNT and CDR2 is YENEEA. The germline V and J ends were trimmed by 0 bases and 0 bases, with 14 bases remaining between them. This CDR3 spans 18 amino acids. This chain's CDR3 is CASSLDLGGGANTGELFF. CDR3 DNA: TGTGCCAGCAGCTTAGATCTGGGTGGCGGGGCGAACACCGGGGAGCTGTTTTTT.

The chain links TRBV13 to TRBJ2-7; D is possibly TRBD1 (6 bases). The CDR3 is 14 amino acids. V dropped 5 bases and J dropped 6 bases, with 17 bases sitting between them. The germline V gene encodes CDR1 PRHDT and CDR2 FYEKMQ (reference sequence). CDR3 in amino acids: CASSPTFLQGEQYF. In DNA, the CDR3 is TGTGCCAGCAGCCCTACCTTTCTACAGGGCGAGCAGTACTTC.

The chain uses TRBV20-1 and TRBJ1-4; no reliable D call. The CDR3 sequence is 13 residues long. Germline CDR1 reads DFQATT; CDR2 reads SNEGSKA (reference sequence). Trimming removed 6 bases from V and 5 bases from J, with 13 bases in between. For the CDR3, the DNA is TGCAGTGCGGGTTCCCCCGAAAATGAAAAACTGTTTTTT. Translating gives CSAGSPENEKLFF.

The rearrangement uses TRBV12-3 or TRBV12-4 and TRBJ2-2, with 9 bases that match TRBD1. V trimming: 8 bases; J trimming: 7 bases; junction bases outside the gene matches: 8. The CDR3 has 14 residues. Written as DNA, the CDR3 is TGTGCCAGCGGACGGGACAGGGTCGGCGGGGAGCTGTTTTTT. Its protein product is CASGRDRVGGELFF.

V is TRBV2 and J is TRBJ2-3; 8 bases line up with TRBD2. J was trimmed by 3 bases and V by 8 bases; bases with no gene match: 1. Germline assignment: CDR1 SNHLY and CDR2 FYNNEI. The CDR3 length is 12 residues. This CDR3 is CASGTRTDTQYF. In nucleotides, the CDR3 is TGTGCCAGCGGGACTAGAACAGATACGCAGTATTTT.

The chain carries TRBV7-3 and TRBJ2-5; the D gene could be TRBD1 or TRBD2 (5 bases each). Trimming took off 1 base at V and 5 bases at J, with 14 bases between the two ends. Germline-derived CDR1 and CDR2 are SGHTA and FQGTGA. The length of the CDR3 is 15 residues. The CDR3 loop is CASSLRQGWRETQYF. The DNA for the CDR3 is TGTGCCAGCAGCTTAAGGCAGGGCTGGAGGGAGACCCAGTACTTC.

Here the CDR3 reads CASSQELRQDISTDTQYF. The CDR3, as DNA: TGTGCCAGCAGCCAAGAATTGCGGCAAGATATTTCCACAGATACGCAGTATTTT. The chain is built from TRBV4-2 and TRBJ2-3, with D unclear. Germline loops: CDR1 LGHNA, CDR2 YNFKEQ. This CDR3 is built from 18 residues. The V and J ends lost 0 bases and 2 bases respectively, with 18 bases between them.

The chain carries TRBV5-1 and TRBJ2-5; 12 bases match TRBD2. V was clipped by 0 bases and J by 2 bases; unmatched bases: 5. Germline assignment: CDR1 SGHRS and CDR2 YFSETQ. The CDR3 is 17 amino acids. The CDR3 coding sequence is TGCGCCAGCAGCTTGGGACTAGCGGGAGCGAAGCAAGAGACCCAGTACTTC. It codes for CASSLGLAGAKQETQYF.

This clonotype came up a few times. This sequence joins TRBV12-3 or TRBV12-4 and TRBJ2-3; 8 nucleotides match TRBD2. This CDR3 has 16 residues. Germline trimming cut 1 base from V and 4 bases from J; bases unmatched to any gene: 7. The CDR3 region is CASSLGAGVGSDTQYF. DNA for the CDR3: TGTGCCAGCAGTTTAGGAGCGGGAGTTGGCTCAGATACGCAGTATTTT.

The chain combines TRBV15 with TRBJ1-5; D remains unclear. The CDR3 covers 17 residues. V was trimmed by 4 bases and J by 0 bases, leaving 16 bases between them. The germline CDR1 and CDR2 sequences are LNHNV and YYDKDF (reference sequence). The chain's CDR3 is CATSKEVAAYSNQPQHF. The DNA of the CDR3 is TGTGCCACCAGCAAGGAGGTGGCAGCTTATAGCAATCAGCCCCAGCATTTT.

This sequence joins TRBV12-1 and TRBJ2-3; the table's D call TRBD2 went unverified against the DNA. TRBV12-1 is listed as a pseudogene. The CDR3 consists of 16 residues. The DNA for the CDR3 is TGCGCCAGCAGCCGACTAGCTTCGACTAGCACAGATACGCAGTATTTT. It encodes CASSRLASTSTDTQYF.

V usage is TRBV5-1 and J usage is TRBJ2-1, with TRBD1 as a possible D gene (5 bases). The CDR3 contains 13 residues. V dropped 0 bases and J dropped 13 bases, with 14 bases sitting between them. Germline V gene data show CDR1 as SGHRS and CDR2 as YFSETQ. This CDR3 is CASSLEGVDNQFF. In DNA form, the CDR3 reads TGCGCCAGCAGCTTGGAAGGGGTCGACAACCAGTTCTTC.

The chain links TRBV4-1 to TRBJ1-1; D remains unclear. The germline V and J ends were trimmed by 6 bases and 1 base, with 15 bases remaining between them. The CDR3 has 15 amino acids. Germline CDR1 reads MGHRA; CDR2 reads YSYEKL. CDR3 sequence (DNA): TGCGCCAGCAGTCATCCGGGATCAAAGAACACTGAAGCTTTCTTT. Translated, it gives CASSHPGSKNTEAFF.

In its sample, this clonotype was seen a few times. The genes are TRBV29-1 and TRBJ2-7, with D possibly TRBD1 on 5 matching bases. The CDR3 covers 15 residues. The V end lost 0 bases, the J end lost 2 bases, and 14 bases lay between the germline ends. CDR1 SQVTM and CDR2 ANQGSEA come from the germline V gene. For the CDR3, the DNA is TGCAGCGTTGAAGAAGGGCAGGGAAGGGCCTACGAGCAGTACTTC. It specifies CSVEEGQGRAYEQYF.

CDR3 coding DNA: TGCAGCGTTGCCCAGGGACAAGAGACCCAGTACTTC. Its protein product is CSVAQGQETQYF. The rearrangement uses TRBV29-1 and TRBJ2-5, with D perhaps matching TRBD1 (5 bases). The CDR3 runs 12 residues. Trimming took 4 bases from V and 2 from J, leaving 8 bases between them. Germline CDR1 and CDR2: SQVTM and ANQGSEA.

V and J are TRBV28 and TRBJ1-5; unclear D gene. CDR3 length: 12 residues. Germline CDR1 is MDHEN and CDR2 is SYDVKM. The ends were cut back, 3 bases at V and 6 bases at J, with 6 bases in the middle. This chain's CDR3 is CASSFPGQPQHF. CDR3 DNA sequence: TGTGCCAGCAGTTTTCCGGGTCAGCCCCAGCATTTT. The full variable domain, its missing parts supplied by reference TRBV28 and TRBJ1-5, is DVKVTQSSRYLVKRTGEKVFLECVQDMDHENMFWYRQDPGLGLRLIYFSYDVKMKEKGDIPEGYSVSREKKERFSLILESASTNQTSMYLCASSFPGQPQHFGDGTRLSIL.

The CDR3 bases are TGCAGCGCTAGACAGTTCCCTAGCGAAAAACTGTTTTTT. Protein product: CSARQFPSEKLFF. The V and J genes are TRBV29-1 and TRBJ1-4; D is perhaps TRBD1 (5 bases). The CDR3 covers 13 residues. The germline CDR1 and CDR2 sequences are SQVTM and ANQGSEA. Trimming shortened V by 7 bases and J by 8 bases, and 17 bases separated the two germline ends.

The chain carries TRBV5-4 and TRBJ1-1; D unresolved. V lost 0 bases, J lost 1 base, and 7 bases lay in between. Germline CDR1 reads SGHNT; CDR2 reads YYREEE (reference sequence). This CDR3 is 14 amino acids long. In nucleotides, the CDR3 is TGTGCCAGCAGCTTGGGGGCCGGGAACACTGAAGCTTTCTTT. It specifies CASSLGAGNTEAFF.

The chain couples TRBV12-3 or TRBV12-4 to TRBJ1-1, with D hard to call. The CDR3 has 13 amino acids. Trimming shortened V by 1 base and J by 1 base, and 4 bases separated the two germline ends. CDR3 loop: CASSLGENTEAFF. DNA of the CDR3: TGTGCCAGCAGTTTAGGGGAGAACACTGAAGCTTTCTTT.

The CDR3 reads CASSSAEGSNYGYTF. As DNA, the CDR3 is TGTGCCAGCAGTTCGGCTGAGGGCTCTAACTATGGCTACACCTTC. The V and J genes are TRBV28 and TRBJ1-2, with D unclear. CDR1 is MDHEN, CDR2 SYDVKM, per germline. This CDR3 spans 15 amino acids. Trimming pared 4 bases from V and 0 bases from J, leaving 12 bases between.

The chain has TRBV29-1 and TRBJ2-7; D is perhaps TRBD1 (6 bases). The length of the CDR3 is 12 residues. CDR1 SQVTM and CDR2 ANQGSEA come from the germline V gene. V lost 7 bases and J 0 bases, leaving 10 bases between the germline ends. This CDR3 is CSGGTNSYEQYF. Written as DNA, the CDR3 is TGCAGCGGGGGGACAAACTCCTACGAGCAGTACTTC.

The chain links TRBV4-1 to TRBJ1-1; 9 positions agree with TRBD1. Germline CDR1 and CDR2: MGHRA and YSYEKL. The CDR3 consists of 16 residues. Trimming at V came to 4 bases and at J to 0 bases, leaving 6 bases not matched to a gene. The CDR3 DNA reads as TGCGCCAGCAGCCGGGGACAGGGACCATTGAACACTGAAGCTTTCTTT. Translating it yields CASSRGQGPLNTEAFF.